The clone carrying this TCR beta chain was seen at least ten times. Its antigen is not identified. This sample was taken from a study of CD8+CD57+ T cells in acquired aplastic anemia. Study information: CD4+ and CD8+ cells, once sorted, gave DNA averaging approximately 3.3 ug. Average CD4+ read depth in healthy donors was some 9.9 million reads. Findings and limits, study-wide: Patient and control CD8+ Simpson's diversity was not significantly different.

It was genomic DNA that served as the template for profiling TCR beta VDJ and CDR3. TCRdb passed the reads through MiXCR, listing each CDR3 protein once. Here the sample spans about 62,000 distinct CDR3 sequences, under 55% being singletons. V gave up 6 bases and J gave up 5 bases, with 11 bases separating them. This CDR3 spans 13 amino acids. CDR1 and CDR2 (germline): KGHSH, LQKENI. This receptor was obtained from a human donor in good health, serving as a control. Input material: sorted CD4+, CD8+, or CD8+CD57+ T cells (not recorded which) from PBMCs. This chain joins TRBV18 and TRBJ2-1; unclear D gene. Written as DNA, the CDR3 is TGTGCCAGCTCGCCCCGGAAGGACAATGAGCAGTTCTTC. This codes for CASSPRKDNEQFF.